The T cell receptor (beta chain) described here comes from a study of cytotoxic CD8 clonotypes in ibrutinib-treated CLL. Germline CDR1 and CDR2: MGHDK and SYGVNS. This CDR3 region has 12 residues. Trimming removed 2 bases at V and 5 bases at J, with 6 bases between. In its sample, this clone was seen a few times. Profiled with immunoSEQ multiplex PCR; TCRdb holds only in-frame clones, not every one. The sample consists of around 27,000 clones, 60% to 80% of them appearing once. The material was PBMCs, obtained at disease progression, from a patient treated with ibrutinib. This chain links TRBV25-1 with TRBJ1-2; no reliable D call. The sequence was collected from a human donor with chronic lymphocytic leukemia. As DNA, the CDR3 is TGTGCCAGCAGTGAACCAGGTTATGGCTACACCTTC. This codes for CASSEPGYGYTF.